This T cell receptor (beta chain) is drawn from a study of control samples from healthy donors and cancer patients (dated by TCRdb to between 2020 and 2021). The CDR3 numbers 15 residues from cysteine through phenylalanine. CDR3 DNA is the only sequence kept; it has 45 bases, read in frame from the first base. The trim is 2 bases for V and 0 bases for J, with a gap of 11 bases between the germline ends. For CDR1 and CDR2, the germline V gene lists SNHLY and FYNNEI. The receptor library was made with the immunoSEQ multiplex PCR assay. TCRdb obtained this table from immuneACCESS and retained in-frame rearrangements with V and J assigned. These tables miss some clones; where compared with another copy, unresolved V genes account for less than half of the shortfall, and the remainder is unexplained. For this sample there are about 90,000 clones; 90% appear just once. Around 3.8% of the sample rests with the top ten.

Remarks on this clone: No antigen is known for it. Base qualities are not at hand, and no much larger clone is one base apart.

The clonotype comes from a woman younger than 30 in good health. Material for sequencing was blood. The V and J genes are TRBV2 and TRBJ2-7; there is no confident call for the D gene. Here the CDR3 is given as CASSELGMGSYEQYF. In nucleotides, the sequence is TGTGCCAGCAGTGAATTGGGGATGGGCTCCTACGAGCAGTACTTC.